These 5 T cell receptor beta chains share one sample of origin, sequenced in a study of radiotherapy plus CTLA-4 blockade in lung cancer. Clones were sequenced by immunoSEQ multiplex PCR, and TCRdb holds only the in-frame ones, with some missing. Among roughly 130,000 clones listed, approximately 90% were seen once. The input for sequencing was peripheral blood, taken from a patient treated with radiotherapy plus ipilimumab. All receptors come from a human donor with non-small cell lung cancer that progressed on radiotherapy plus ipilimumab.

The J gene is TRBJ2-5, the V gene TRBV10-1; the match to TRBD2 covers 7 bases. The CDR3 contains 15 residues. The V segment lost 2 bases and the J segment 2 bases; nucleotides outside the gene matches: 5. Looked up from germline, CDR1 is WNHNN and CDR2 is SYGVQD (reference sequence). The DNA for the CDR3 is TGCGCCAGCAGTGAGCGGGAGGTGGGACAAGAGACCCAGTACTTC. It yields the protein CASSEREVGQETQYF.

This clone was observed once. The genes are TRBV7-9 and TRBJ2-1, with a weak D call TRBD2 (5 bases). Between the trimmed V and J ends, which lost 5 bases and 8 bases, there was a span of 25 bases. The CDR3 loop spans 17 amino acids. Germline values: CDR1 SEHNR, CDR2 FQNEAQ (reference sequence). The CDR3 protein is CASSQRGAAYDRDEQFF. CDR3 nucleotide sequence: TGTGCCAGCAGCCAACGAGGAGCGGCATATGACCGGGATGAGCAGTTCTTC. The full variable domain, rest sourced from reference TRBV7-9 and TRBJ2-1, is DTGVSQNPRHKITKRGQNVTFRCDPISEHNRLYWYRQTLGQGPEFLTYFQNEAQLEKSRLLSDRFSAERPKGSFSTLEIQRTEQGDSAMYLCASSQRGAAYDRDEQFFGPGTRLTVL.

CDR3 sequence reads: CASSLPGNKDTQYF. CDR3 sequence (DNA): TGTGCCAGCAGTCTGCCGGGGAATAAAGATACGCAGTATTTT. The chain combines TRBV28 with TRBJ2-3; tentatively, D is TRBD2 (5 bases). Deletions cut 5 bases from V and 5 bases from J, with 14 bases between. Germline lookup yields CDR1 MDHEN and CDR2 SYDVKM. The CDR3 contains 14 residues. Looking up the rest from reference TRBV28 and TRBJ2-3 gives the full variable domain: DVKVTQSSRYLVKRTGEKVFLECVQDMDHENMFWYRQDPGLGLRLIYFSYDVKMKEKGDIPEGYSVSREKKERFSLILESASTNQTSMYLCASSLPGNKDTQYFGPGTRLTVL.

The J gene is TRBJ2-7, the V gene TRBV30; D remains unclear. The germline V gene encodes CDR1 GTSNPN and CDR2 SVGIG (reference sequence). V lost 3 bases and J lost 2, with 8 bases in between. The CDR3 runs to 12 residues. CDR3 sequence reads: CAWSGGTYEQYF. As DNA, the CDR3 is TGTGCCTGGAGCGGCGGAACCTACGAGCAGTACTTC. The whole variable domain, remainder taken from reference TRBV30 and TRBJ2-7, is SQTIHQWPATLVQPVGSPLSLECTVEGTSNPNLYWYRQAAGRGLQLLFYSVGIGQISSEVPQNLSASRPQDRQFILSSKKLLLSDSGFYLCAWSGGTYEQYFGPGTRLTVT.

V and J are TRBV6-6 and TRBJ2-1, with D unclear. V lost 2 bases and J lost 0, with 11 bases in between. The CDR3 totals 16 residues. Germline CDR1 is MNHNY and CDR2 is SVGAGI (reference sequence). This chain's CDR3 is CASSYTRPSSYNEQFF. The CDR3 region has the DNA TGTGCCAGCAGTTACACCAGACCTAGCTCCTACAATGAGCAGTTCTTC.